The present T cell receptor beta chain was sequenced within a study of OX40 agonist ivuxolimab in advanced cancers. Study results and limitations: Clonal expansion among partial responders at 0.1-3.0 mg/kg ranked near the lowest.

Of note for this clone: As yet, its antigen is unknown.

Assay used: immunoSEQ multiplex PCR; TCRdb lists only in-frame clones, some missing. The sample contains approximately 61,000 clones, about 80% of which appear only once. V was cut by 4 bases and J by 3 bases, with 18 bases left in between. This CDR3 spans 16 amino acids. Germline loops: CDR1 SGHDN, CDR2 FVKESK. The clonotype originates from an adult with an advanced solid tumor such as melanoma, head and neck, liver or kidney cancer. The chain recombines TRBV14 with TRBJ2-5; D remains unclear. Source: CD4+ or CD8+ T cells sorted from blood, taken in a trial of the OX40 agonist ivuxolimab. The CDR3 spells CASSPRYRQREETQYF. In nucleotides, the CDR3 is TGTGCCAGCAGCCCCCGCTATCGGCAAAGGGAAGAGACCCAGTACTTC.